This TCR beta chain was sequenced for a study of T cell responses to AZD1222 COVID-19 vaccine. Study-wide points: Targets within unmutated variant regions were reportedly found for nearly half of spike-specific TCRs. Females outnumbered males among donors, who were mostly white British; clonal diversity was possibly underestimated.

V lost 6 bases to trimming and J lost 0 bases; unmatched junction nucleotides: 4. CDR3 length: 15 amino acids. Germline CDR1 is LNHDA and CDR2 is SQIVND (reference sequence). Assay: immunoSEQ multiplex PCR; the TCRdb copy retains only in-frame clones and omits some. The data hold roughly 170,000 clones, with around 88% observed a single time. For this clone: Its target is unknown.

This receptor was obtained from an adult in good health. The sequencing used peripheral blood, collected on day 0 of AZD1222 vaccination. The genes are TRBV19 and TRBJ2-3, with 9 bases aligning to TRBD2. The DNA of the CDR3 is TGTGCCAGTAGCCAGACTAGCGGCAGCACAGATACGCAGTATTTT. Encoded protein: CASSQTSGSTDTQYF.